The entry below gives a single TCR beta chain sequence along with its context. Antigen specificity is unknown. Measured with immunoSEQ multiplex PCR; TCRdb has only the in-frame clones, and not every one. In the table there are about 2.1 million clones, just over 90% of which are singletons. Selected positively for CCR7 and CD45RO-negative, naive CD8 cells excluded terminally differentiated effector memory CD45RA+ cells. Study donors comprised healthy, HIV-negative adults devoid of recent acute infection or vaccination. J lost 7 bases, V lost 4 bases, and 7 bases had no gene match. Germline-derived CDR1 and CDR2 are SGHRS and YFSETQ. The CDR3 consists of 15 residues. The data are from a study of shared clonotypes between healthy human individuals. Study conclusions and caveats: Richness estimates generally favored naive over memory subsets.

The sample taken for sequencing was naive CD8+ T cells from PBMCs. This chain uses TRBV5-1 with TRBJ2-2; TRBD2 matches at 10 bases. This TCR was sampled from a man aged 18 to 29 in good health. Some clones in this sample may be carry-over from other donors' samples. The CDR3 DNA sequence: TGCGCCAGCAGCCGCCAGCGGGAGGGAATCGGGGAGCTGTTTTTT. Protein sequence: CASSRQREGIGELFF.